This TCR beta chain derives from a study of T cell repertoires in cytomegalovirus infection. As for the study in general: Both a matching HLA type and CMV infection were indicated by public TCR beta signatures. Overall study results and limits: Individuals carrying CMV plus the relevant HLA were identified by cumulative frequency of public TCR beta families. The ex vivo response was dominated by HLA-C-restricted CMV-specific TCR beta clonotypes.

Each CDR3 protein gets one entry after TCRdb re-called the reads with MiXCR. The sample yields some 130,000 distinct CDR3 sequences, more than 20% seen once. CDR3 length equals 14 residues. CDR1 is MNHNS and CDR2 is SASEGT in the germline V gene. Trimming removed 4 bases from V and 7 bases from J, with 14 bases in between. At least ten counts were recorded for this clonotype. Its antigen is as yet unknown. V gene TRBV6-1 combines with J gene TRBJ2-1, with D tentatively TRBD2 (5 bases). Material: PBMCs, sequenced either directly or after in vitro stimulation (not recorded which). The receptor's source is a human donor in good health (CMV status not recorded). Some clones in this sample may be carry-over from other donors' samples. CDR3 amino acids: CASSGKRLENEQFF. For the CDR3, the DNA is TGTGCCAGCAGTGGAAAGCGGCTTGAGAATGAGCAGTTCTTC.